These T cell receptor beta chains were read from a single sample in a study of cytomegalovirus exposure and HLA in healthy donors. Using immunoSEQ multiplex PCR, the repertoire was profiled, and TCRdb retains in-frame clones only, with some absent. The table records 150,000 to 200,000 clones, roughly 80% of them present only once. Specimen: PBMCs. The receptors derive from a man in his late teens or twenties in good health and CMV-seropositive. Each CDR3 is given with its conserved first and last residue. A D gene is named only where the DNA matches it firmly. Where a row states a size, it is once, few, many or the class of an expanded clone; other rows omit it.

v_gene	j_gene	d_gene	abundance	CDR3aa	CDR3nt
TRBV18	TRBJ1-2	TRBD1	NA	CASSPADRGYGYTF	TGTGCCAGCTCACCCGCGGACAGGGGATATGGCTACACCTTC
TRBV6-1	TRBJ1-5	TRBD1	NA	CASSRDRIRNQPQHF	TGTGCCAGCAGTAGGGACAGGATTCGCAATCAGCCCCAGCATTTT
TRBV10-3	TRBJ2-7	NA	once	CAISESKGQSIHEQYF	TGTGCCATCAGTGAGTCGAAAGGACAGAGTATCCACGAGCAGTACTTC
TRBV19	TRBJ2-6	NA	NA	CASSTGQGGSGANVLTF	TGTGCCAGTAGTACAGGTCAGGGAGGCTCTGGGGCCAACGTCCTGACTTTC
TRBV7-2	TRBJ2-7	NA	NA	CASSLTSLGSYEQYF	TGTGCCAGCAGCCTTACGAGCCTCGGCTCCTACGAGCAGTACTTC
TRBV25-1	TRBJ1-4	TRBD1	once	CASSEEGAVNEKLFF	TGTGCCAGCAGTGAGGAGGGGGCTGTGAATGAAAAACTGTTTTTT
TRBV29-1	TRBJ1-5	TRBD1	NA	CSVKGAGGNQPQHF	TGCAGCGTTAAGGGGGCAGGGGGCAATCAGCCCCAGCATTTT
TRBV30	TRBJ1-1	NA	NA	CAWSVVRGGTEAFF	TGTGCCTGGAGTGTAGTTCGCGGGGGGACTGAAGCTTTCTTT
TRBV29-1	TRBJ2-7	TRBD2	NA	CSVAFTSGGYEQYF	TGCAGCGTTGCGTTTACTAGCGGAGGTTACGAGCAGTACTTC
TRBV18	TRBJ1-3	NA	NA	CASSPNEVSGNTIYF	TGTGCCAGCTCACCAAACGAGGTATCAGGAAACACCATATATTTT
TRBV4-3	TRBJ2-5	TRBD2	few	CASSQDLTMAGGETQYF	TGCGCCAGCAGCCAAGATTTAACTATGGCGGGGGGGGAGACCCAGTACTTC